Presented here are 32 T cell receptor beta chains from one specimen sequenced in a study of blood T cell repertoires in COVID-19. This table comes from immunoSEQ multiplex PCR, and its TCRdb copy is limited to in-frame clones, with some not included. The table lists roughly 330,000 clones, around four fifths of them singletons. Sequenced input: peripheral blood. The receptors stem from a woman between 50 and 59 years old with acute or convalescent COVID-19.

The V call is TRBV4-1, the J call TRBJ2-7; 7 bases map to TRBD2. Germline V gene lookup returns CDR1 MGHRA and CDR2 YSYEKL. With 4 bases clipped from V and 1 base from J, the junction kept 10 bases outside the gene matches. This CDR3 region has 16 residues. CDR3 sequence (DNA): TGCGCCAGCAGCCGCCTCTCTGGGGGGGATTCCTACGAGCAGTACTTC. It translates to CASSRLSGGDSYEQYF.

The rearrangement links TRBV11-2 to TRBJ2-3; perhaps TRBD2 as D (7 bases). The germline V gene has CDR1 SGHAT and CDR2 FQNNGV. Trimming removed 1 base at V and 2 bases at J, with 19 bases between. This CDR3 has 18 residues. The CDR3 protein is CASSLGFLRGPNTDTQYF. The CDR3 DNA sequence: TGTGCCAGCAGCTTAGGGTTTCTGCGGGGGCCGAACACAGATACGCAGTATTTT.

The J gene is TRBJ1-2, the V gene TRBV6-1, with TRBD1 matching 12 bases. Unmatched junction bases numbered 12, after V lost 6 bases and J lost 4 bases. Germline V CDR1 and CDR2: MNHNS, SASEGT. The CDR3 sequence is 17 residues long. The chain's CDR3 is CASSESGTGGRGYGYTF. The CDR3, as DNA: TGTGCCAGCAGCGAATCCGGGACAGGGGGCCGAGGCTATGGCTACACCTTC.

The CDR3 region has the DNA TGTGCCAGTACCATTTGGGACAGGGGACGGGAGCAGTACGTC. Its translation is CASTIWDRGREQYV. The chain recombines TRBV19 with TRBJ2-7, with 10 bases lining up with TRBD1. This CDR3 has 14 amino acids. Unmatched junction bases numbered 10, after V lost 7 bases and J lost 7 bases. The germline V gene has CDR1 LNHDA and CDR2 SQIVND (reference sequence).

The chain recombines TRBV30 with TRBJ1-4, with D possibly matching TRBD1 (6 bases). The CDR3 consists of 15 residues. V was cut by 0 bases and J by 4 bases, with 12 bases left in between. The germline gives CDR1 GTSNPN, CDR2 SVGIG (reference sequence). The CDR3 nucleotides read TGTGCCTGGAGTGTACAGGGCAGGGGTAATGAAAAACTGTTTTTT. It is translated as CAWSVQGRGNEKLFF.

The gene calls are TRBV3-1 (or the pseudogene TRBV3-2) and TRBJ1-1; D might be TRBD1 (6 bases). The CDR3 runs 13 residues. Trimming shortened V by 6 bases and J by 1 base, and 9 bases separated the two germline ends. CDR1 LGHDT and CDR2 YNNKEL come from the germline V gene (reference sequence). The CDR3 nucleotides are TGTGCCAGCAGACGGACAGAGAACACTGAAGCTTTCTTT. This gives the protein CASRRTENTEAFF.

This clone was picked up one time. The chain has TRBV21-1 and TRBJ1-2; the table's D call, TRBD1, has no DNA check behind it. TRBV21-1 is a recognized pseudogene. The CDR3 runs 12 residues. The CDR3, as DNA: TGTGCCAGCAGCACTACAGGGTATGGCTACACCTTC. It encodes CASSTTGYGYTF.

The V gene is TRBV5-1, the J gene TRBJ1-2, with TRBD1 identical over 9 bases. The CDR3 extends over 15 amino acids. The germline gives CDR1 SGHRS, CDR2 YFSETQ. Trimming removed 3 bases from V and 8 bases from J; junction bases left unmatched: 11. The CDR3 loop reads CASSSQWTGEEGYTF. DNA of the CDR3: TGCGCCAGCAGCTCCCAATGGACAGGGGAGGAGGGCTACACCTTC.

V usage is TRBV3-1 (or the pseudogene TRBV3-2) and J usage is TRBJ1-2, with D perhaps TRBD1 (5 bases). V was clipped by 5 bases and J by 2 bases, with 9 bases between them. From germline, CDR1 is LGHDT and CDR2 YNNKEL (reference sequence). This CDR3 has 13 amino acids. For the CDR3, the DNA is TGTGCCAGCAGCTCGGGACTGAACTATGGCTACACCTTC. Protein sequence: CASSSGLNYGYTF.

This chain joins TRBV7-9 and TRBJ2-3; TRBD2 matches at 9 bases. The length of the CDR3 is 15 residues. CDR1 is SEHNR, CDR2 FQNEAQ, per germline (reference sequence). With 5 bases clipped from V and 0 bases from J, the junction kept 3 bases outside the gene matches. The CDR3 DNA reads TGTGCCAGCAGCCTTAGCGGGGGTAGCACAGATACGCAGTATTTT. Translated, it gives CASSLSGGSTDTQYF.

The rearrangement uses TRBV29-1 and TRBJ2-1, with D perhaps matching TRBD2 (6 bases). Trimming took off 6 bases at V and 10 bases at J, with 16 bases between the two ends. The CDR3 spans 12 residues. The germline V gene has CDR1 SQVTM and CDR2 ANQGSEA. CDR3 region: CSVVLRTTEQFF. Written as DNA, the CDR3 is TGCAGCGTCGTACTCAGGACTACAGAGCAGTTCTTC.

V usage is TRBV2 and J usage is TRBJ2-2; TRBD1 agrees at 7 bases. The trim removed 5 bases at V and 4 bases at J, leaving 4 bases unmatched. CDR3 length equals 14 residues. CDR1 SNHLY and CDR2 FYNNEI come from the germline V gene. CDR3 coding DNA: TGTGCCAGCAGTATAACAGGGGTCACCGGGGAGCTGTTTTTT. This codes for CASSITGVTGELFF.

The chain links TRBV5-4 to TRBJ2-5; tentative D call: TRBD2 (5 bases). From germline, CDR1 is SGHNT and CDR2 YYREEE (reference sequence). This CDR3 contains 14 residues. Between the trimmed V and J ends, which lost 0 bases and 4 bases, there was a span of 10 bases. CDR3 nucleotide sequence: TGTGCCAGCAGCTTGGTAGGGAGTTCAGAGACCCAGTACTTC. Its protein is CASSLVGSSETQYF.

J is TRBJ1-2 and V is TRBV6-5, with TRBD1 matching 7 bases. With V trimmed by 9 bases and J by 5 bases, 15 bases remained unmatched. The CDR3 has 15 amino acids. Per the germline V gene, CDR1 is MNHEY and CDR2 is SVGAGI. The CDR3 protein is CASYPEGQGGYGYTF. CDR3 bases: TGTGCCAGTTATCCAGAGGGGCAGGGGGGATATGGCTACACCTTC.

J is TRBJ1-5 and V is TRBV15, with D hard to call. Trimming shortened V by 0 bases and J by 7 bases, and 4 bases separated the two germline ends. The CDR3 runs to 12 residues. Germline lookup yields CDR1 LNHNV and CDR2 YYDKDF (reference sequence). CDR3 in amino acids: CATSRDKQPQHF. The CDR3 nucleotides read TGTGCCACCAGCAGAGACAAACAGCCCCAGCATTTT.

The CDR3 protein is CASSPQGVLLGETQYF. CDR3 sequence (DNA): TGTGCCAGCTCCCCTCAGGGGGTCCTTTTGGGAGAGACCCAGTACTTC. The chain is built from TRBV18 and TRBJ2-5; 7 bases agree with TRBD1. Germline CDR1 is KGHSH and CDR2 is LQKENI. With 6 bases clipped from V and 4 bases from J, the junction kept 14 bases outside the gene matches. The CDR3 totals 16 residues.

The chain has TRBV29-1 and TRBJ2-1, with a tentative D call TRBD2 (5 bases). The germline CDR1 and CDR2 sequences are SQVTM and ANQGSEA. This CDR3 spans 12 amino acids. Trimming shortened V by 6 bases and J by 8 bases, and 14 bases separated the two germline ends. The CDR3 nucleotides are TGCAGCGTCCCATTACGTAGCGATGAGCAGTTCTTC. Translated: CSVPLRSDEQFF.

V gene TRBV7-2 combines with J gene TRBJ1-1; perhaps TRBD1 as D (6 bases). Trimming shortened V by 4 bases and J by 10 bases, and 19 bases separated the two germline ends. The germline CDR1 and CDR2 sequences are SGHTA and FQGNSA. The CDR3 has 14 residues. The CDR3 DNA follows: TGTGCCAGCAGCTCACCCAGGGGTGTAGGGGGAGCTTTCTTT. Encoded protein: CASSSPRGVGGAFF.

This clone has only one observation. The chain has TRBV2 and TRBJ2-3; 9 bases fit TRBD2. With V trimmed by 6 bases and J by 0 bases, 16 bases remained unmatched. The length of the CDR3 is 19 residues. Germline V gene lookup returns CDR1 SNHLY and CDR2 FYNNEI. CDR3 sequence: CASSPAGGFLLSSTDTQYF. The CDR3 nucleotides read TGTGCCAGCAGCCCAGCGGGAGGCTTTCTCCTCTCTAGCACAGATACGCAGTATTTT.

The chain uses TRBV2 and TRBJ1-2; the D is unclear. Trimming left V 6 bases short and J 7 bases short, with 12 bases between. The CDR3 covers 12 residues. Germline V gives CDR1 SNHLY, CDR2 FYNNEI. The chain's CDR3 is CASSEQRAGYTF. The CDR3 DNA sequence: TGTGCCAGCAGCGAACAGAGGGCTGGCTACACCTTC.

J is TRBJ2-5 and V is TRBV5-5, with 10 bases identical to TRBD2. This CDR3 has 15 residues. Germline V gene lookup returns CDR1 SGHKS and CDR2 YYEKEE (reference sequence). V lost 4 bases and J lost 1; bases outside the gene matches: 4. In nucleotides, the CDR3 is TGTGCCAGCAGCCGACTAGCGGGCCTCCAAGAGACCCAGTACTTC. This encodes CASSRLAGLQETQYF.

This clone appeared once. This rearrangement joins TRBV10-3 to TRBJ1-1; 8 nucleotides match TRBD1. V shed 10 bases and J 4 bases; nucleotides not matched to a gene: 8. The germline gives CDR1 ENHRY, CDR2 SYGVKD. The CDR3 has 13 residues. Written as DNA, the CDR3 is TGTGCCAGCAGCAGGGGGCTAGGCACTGAAGCTTTCTTT. Its protein is CASSRGLGTEAFF.

The V and J genes are TRBV7-9 and TRBJ1-1; D possibly corresponds to TRBD1 (5 bases). The length of the CDR3 is 12 residues. From germline, CDR1 is SEHNR and CDR2 FQNEAQ (reference sequence). V lost 11 bases to trimming and J lost 4 bases, with 14 bases between them. In nucleotides, the CDR3 is TGTGCCTCGCAAGCGGGGGTCACTGAAGCTTTCTTT. The encoded protein is CASQAGVTEAFF.

This chain uses TRBV14 with TRBJ2-7, with 9 bases identical to TRBD1. Germline CDR1 SGHDN, CDR2 FVKESK. V lost 1 base to trimming and J lost 4 bases; unmatched junction nucleotides: 8. The CDR3 has 16 residues. The CDR3: CASSQAPGQGSYEQYV. CDR3 DNA: TGTGCCAGCAGCCAAGCCCCGGGACAGGGCTCGTACGAGCAGTACGTC.

The chain carries TRBV9 and TRBJ1-5; D gene ambiguous. CDR3 size: 13 residues. The germline V gene has CDR1 SGDLS and CDR2 YYNGEE. V was trimmed by 0 bases and J by 6 bases, leaving 7 bases between them. CDR3 protein: CASSVDSGQPQHF. In nucleotides, the CDR3 is TGTGCCAGCAGCGTAGATTCAGGTCAGCCCCAGCATTTT.

The chain carries TRBV30 and TRBJ2-1, with a tentative D call TRBD2 (6 bases). Trimming took off 7 bases at V and 4 bases at J, with 14 bases between the two ends. Germline CDR1 GTSNPN, CDR2 SVGIG (reference sequence). This CDR3 is built from 13 residues. CDR3 sequence reads: CAFNSGTYNEQFF. The DNA for the CDR3 is TGTGCCTTCAACTCCGGGACTTACAATGAGCAGTTCTTC. Based on the CDR3 plus reference TRBV30 and TRBJ2-1, the full variable domain is SQTIHQWPATLVQPVGSPLSLECTVEGTSNPNLYWYRQAAGRGLQLLFYSVGIGQISSEVPQNLSASRPQDRQFILSSKKLLLSDSGFYLCAFNSGTYNEQFFGPGTRLTVL.

This clone was picked up a small number of times. The chain combines TRBV29-1 with TRBJ1-5; the D gene is possibly TRBD1 (6 bases). The CDR3 length is 14 residues. CDR1 is SQVTM and CDR2 is ANQGSEA in the germline V gene. Between the trimmed V and J ends, which lost 5 bases and 1 base, there was a span of 12 bases. CDR3 region: CSVQTGNSNQPQHF. The CDR3 bases are TGCAGCGTTCAAACAGGGAACAGCAATCAGCCCCAGCATTTT.

The chain links TRBV27 to TRBJ1-1, with D unclear. The germline CDR1 and CDR2 sequences are MNHEY and SMNVEV (reference sequence). CDR3 length equals 13 residues. Trimming left V 2 bases short and J 1 base short, with 5 bases between. This CDR3 reads CASSLGRNTEAFF. CDR3 DNA: TGTGCCAGCAGTTTAGGGAGGAACACTGAAGCTTTCTTT.

V and J are TRBV5-1 and TRBJ2-1; 7 bases match TRBD2. Germline V gives CDR1 SGHRS, CDR2 YFSETQ. This CDR3 is built from 15 residues. V was clipped by 1 base and J by 7 bases; unmatched bases: 8. Here the CDR3 DNA reads TGCGCCAGCAGCTTGACAGCGGGGATTGGGAATGAGCAGTTCTTC. Amino acid sequence: CASSLTAGIGNEQFF.

The table lists this clone with a count of one. This rearrangement joins TRBV29-1 to TRBJ1-1, with TRBD1 matching over 8 bases. The CDR3 has 12 residues. Germline V lookup: CDR1 SQVTM, CDR2 ANQGSEA. Trimming took 7 bases from V and 3 from J; bases not matched to a gene: 4. The CDR3 region has the DNA TGCAGCGGTACAGGGGGGTACACTGAAGCTTTCTTT. Its protein product is CSGTGGYTEAFF. Full variable domain (outside the CDR3, taken from reference TRBV29-1 and TRBJ1-1): SAVISQKPSRDICQRGTSLTIQCQVDSQVTMMFWYRQQPGQSLTLIATANQGSEATYESGFVIDKFPISRPNLTFSTLTVSNMSPEDSSIYLCSGTGGYTEAFFGQGTRLTVV.

This chain joins TRBV30 and TRBJ1-2, with D tentatively TRBD1 (6 bases). The V gene's germline CDR1 is GTSNPN and CDR2 SVGIG (reference sequence). This CDR3 has 15 amino acids. Trimming removed 0 bases from V and 2 bases from J, with 13 bases in between. The CDR3 DNA follows: TGTGCCTGGAGTGTCCGGGACACACTGAACTATGGCTACACCTTC. Protein: CAWSVRDTLNYGYTF.

This chain connects TRBV5-1 to TRBJ2-2; 7 nucleotides agree with TRBD2. V lost 0 bases, J lost 7 bases, and 6 bases stayed unmatched. The CDR3 contains 15 residues. Germline V lookup: CDR1 SGHRS, CDR2 YFSETQ. The CDR3 loop is CASSLAPPSGGELFF. CDR3 nucleotide sequence: TGCGCCAGCAGCTTGGCCCCTCCTAGCGGCGGGGAGCTGTTTTTT.